This T cell receptor (beta chain) appears in the sequencing data of a study of T-cell memory formation after mild COVID-19. Across the whole study: TCR clusters mostly belonged to single donors. Study results and caveats: Unconfirmed was the SARS-CoV-2 specificity of second-wave clones that peaked on day 37. Of the contracting clones, CD4+ ones lay mainly in CM and EM, and CD8+ ones in EMRA.

Libraries for TCRalpha and TCRbeta carried sample barcodes and unique molecular identifiers via 5'RACE. TCRdb analysed the 5' RACE reads with MiXCR anew, one entry per CDR3 protein. Here the sample spans hundreds of thousands of distinct CDR3 sequences, 13% to 15% being singletons. Germline lookup yields CDR1 SGDLS and CDR2 YYNGEE. V was cut by 0 bases and J by 1 base, with 8 bases left in between. There are 15 residues in the CDR3. With regard to this clonotype: The antigen is unknown.

The TCR originated in a man aged 18 to 29 who had mild COVID-19 (a few samples of this study predate the infection). Cell type and time point are not known. Sequencing used PBMCs or a T cell subset sorted from them (not recorded which). The rearrangement joins TRBV9 to TRBJ1-5; no reliable D call. As DNA, the CDR3 is TGTGCCAGCAGCGTAGCTGGAACCAGCAATCAGCCCCAGCATTTT. Translating gives CASSVAGTSNQPQHF.